These T cell receptor beta chains were read from a single sample in a study of blood T cell repertoires in COVID-19. Profiled with immunoSEQ multiplex PCR; TCRdb holds only in-frame clones, not every one. The sample has 300,000 to 400,000 clones; around 87% are singletons. The sequenced sample was peripheral blood. These receptors were obtained from a woman aged 50 to 60 who had recovered from COVID-19. CDR3s include the opening cysteine and the closing phenylalanine or tryptophan. D genes are given only for firm matches. Where a row states a size, it is once, few, many or the class of an expanded clone; other rows omit it.

v_call	clone_size	j_call	d_call	cdr3_aa	cdr3_nt
TRBV19	NA	TRBJ1-3	NA	CASIGSSGNTIYF	TGTGCCAGTATTGGCTCTTCTGGAAACACCATATATTTT
TRBV6-2/TRBV6-3	NA	TRBJ2-3	TRBD2	CASSPPWSGRARTDTQYF	TGTGCCAGCAGTCCCCCCTGGAGCGGGAGGGCCCGGACAGATACGCAGTATTTT
TRBV6-2/TRBV6-3	NA	TRBJ2-5	TRBD1	CASTPRGQGSETQYF	TGTGCCAGCACCCCACGCGGACAGGGGTCCGAGACCCAGTACTTC
TRBV5-4	NA	TRBJ2-1	TRBD2	CASSTGLAGTDEQFF	TGTGCCAGCAGCACGGGACTAGCGGGGACGGATGAGCAGTTCTTC
TRBV27	NA	TRBJ2-3	NA	CASSSPRGLFTDTQYF	TGTGCCAGCAGTTCCCCGCGGGGCCTTTTCACAGATACGCAGTATTTT
TRBV30	NA	TRBJ2-2	NA	CAWSRTSNTGELFF	TGTGCCTGGAGTCGGACATCGAACACCGGGGAGCTGTTTTTT
TRBV24-1	NA	TRBJ1-2	TRBD1	CATSDPGQAVYGYTF	TGTGCCACCAGTGACCCAGGACAGGCCGTCTATGGCTACACCTTC
TRBV5-1	once	TRBJ1-1	NA	CASSLGGVTNTEAFF	TGCGCCAGCAGCCTAGGCGGGGTAACGAACACTGAAGCTTTCTTT
TRBV27	NA	TRBJ1-2	NA	CASSPRGYRGYTF	TGTGCCAGCAGCCCGAGAGGGTACCGTGGCTACACCTTC
TRBV6-2/TRBV6-3	NA	TRBJ2-7	TRBD2	CASSPWTSRRYEQYF	TGTGCCAGCAGCCCGTGGACTAGTAGAAGGTACGAGCAGTACTTC
TRBV9	NA	TRBJ2-1	NA	CASSVDGLRNEQFF	TGTGCCAGCAGCGTCGACGGACTGAGAAATGAGCAGTTCTTC
TRBV28	few	TRBJ2-3	TRBD2	CASSWPSGATSSTDTQYF	TGTGCCAGCAGTTGGCCCAGCGGGGCAACTTCTAGCACAGATACGCAGTATTTT
TRBV5-1	NA	TRBJ2-7	NA	CASTGQNSYEQYF	TGCGCCAGCACGGGACAAAACTCCTACGAGCAGTACTTC
TRBV4-3	NA	TRBJ2-7	NA	CASSQLGDRNYEQYF	TGCGCCAGCAGCCAACTCGGCGACAGAAACTACGAGCAGTACTTC
TRBV5-4	NA	TRBJ1-2	TRBD1	CASSSGGTAARYYGYTF	TGTGCCAGCAGCTCGGGCGGGACAGCCGCTCGATACTATGGCTACACCTTC
TRBV7-2	NA	TRBJ2-5	NA	CASRTGARNGGQETQYF	TGTGCCAGCAGGACCGGTGCTAGAAACGGAGGACAAGAGACCCAGTACTTC
TRBV28	NA	TRBJ1-6	NA	CASSSPEGPRSPLHF	TGTGCCAGCAGTTCCCCTGAGGGCCCCCGTTCACCCCTCCACTTT
TRBV6-1	NA	TRBJ1-5	NA	CASSDIFQPQHF	TGTGCCAGCAGTGATATTTTCCAGCCCCAGCATTTT
TRBV5-5	NA	TRBJ2-7	NA	CASSSRGQNYEQYF	TGTGCCAGCAGCTCAAGGGGCCAGAACTACGAGCAGTACTTC
TRBV5-6	once	TRBJ2-7	TRBD2	CASSSLAGSGPEQYF	TGTGCCAGCAGCTCTCTAGCGGGAAGTGGACCCGAGCAGTACTTC
TRBV6-1	few	TRBJ2-7	NA	CASSEVRLNEQYF	TGTGCCAGCAGTGAAGTTCGACTGAACGAGCAGTACTTC
TRBV5-1	NA	TRBJ2-7	TRBD2	CVSSQLGLAETDEQYF	TGCGTCAGCAGCCAGCTGGGACTAGCGGAGACGGACGAGCAGTACTTC
TRBV5-1	NA	TRBJ1-1	NA	CASSWDTQNTEAFF	TGCGCCAGCAGCTGGGACACACAAAACACTGAAGCTTTCTTT
TRBV6-1	NA	TRBJ2-5	NA	CASSGLTLPLQETQYF	TGTGCCAGCAGTGGACTGACTCTCCCCCTTCAAGAGACCCAGTACTTC
TRBV7-3	NA	TRBJ1-4	TRBD1	CASSQPADRALNEKLFF	TGTGCCAGCAGCCAACCTGCGGACAGGGCCCTTAATGAAAAACTGTTTTTT
TRBV6-5	NA	TRBJ1-2	NA	CASSNGGAKGYTF	TGTGCCAGCAGCAACGGGGGGGCGAAGGGCTACACCTTC
TRBV30	NA	TRBJ2-7	TRBD1	CAWSTGADYEQYF	TGTGCCTGGAGCACAGGGGCGGACTACGAGCAGTACTTC
TRBV5-1	few	TRBJ1-4	TRBD1	CASSPGQEIEKLFF	TGCGCCAGCAGCCCGGGACAGGAGATCGAAAAACTGTTTTTT
TRBV27	NA	TRBJ1-5	NA	CASSLISGQSQHF	TGTGCCAGCAGTTTAATTTCGGGACAATCCCAGCATTTT
TRBV19	NA	TRBJ2-1	NA	CASSIAGYHNEQFF	TGTGCCAGTAGTATCGCAGGGTATCATAATGAGCAGTTCTTC
TRBV28	NA	TRBJ2-7	NA	CASSFQGSYEQYF	TGTGCCAGCAGTTTTCAGGGCTCCTACGAGCAGTACTTC
TRBV15	NA	TRBJ2-4	NA	CATSRGWGPKNIQYF	TGTGCCACCAGTAGGGGTTGGGGTCCCAAAAACATTCAGTACTTC
TRBV7-9	NA	TRBJ2-7	TRBD2	CASSYRTSGTLEQYF	TGTGCCAGCAGCTACCGGACTAGCGGGACCCTGGAGCAGTACTTC
TRBV5-1	few	TRBJ2-7	NA	CASRPAGANEQYF	TGCGCCAGCAGGCCGGCAGGGGCAAACGAGCAGTACTTC
TRBV2	NA	TRBJ1-2	NA	CASSERWGQGAGNYGYTF	TGTGCCAGCAGTGAGCGGTGGGGTCAGGGTGCAGGAAACTATGGCTACACCTTC
TRBV5-6	NA	TRBJ1-1	TRBD1	CASSPGGREAFF	TGTGCCAGCAGCCCAGGGGGCAGGGAAGCTTTCTTT
TRBV29-1	NA	TRBJ2-3	NA	CSVDSGTDTQYF	TGCAGCGTTGATTCGGGAACGGATACGCAGTATTTT
TRBV4-1	NA	TRBJ1-4	NA	CASSARGLPGGKLFF	TGCGCCAGCAGCGCCCGGGGACTCCCCGGCGGAAAACTGTTTTTT
TRBV19	NA	TRBJ2-3	NA	CASSQDYDTDTQYF	TGTGCCAGTAGTCAGGACTACGACACAGATACGCAGTATTTT
TRBV11-3	NA	TRBJ1-6	NA	CASSLSGSNNSPLHF	TGTGCCAGCAGCTTATCGGGATCGAATAATTCACCCCTCCACTTT
TRBV19	NA	TRBJ1-5	NA	CASSIAFEPNQPQHF	TGTGCCAGTAGTATAGCGTTCGAGCCTAATCAGCCCCAGCATTTT
TRBV7-9	NA	TRBJ1-1	NA	CASSLQTGWRSTEAFF	TGTGCCAGCAGCCTACAAACAGGGTGGAGAAGTACTGAAGCTTTCTTT
TRBV28	NA	TRBJ2-7	NA	CASRSAYEQYF	TGTGCCAGCAGGTCTGCCTACGAGCAGTACTTC
TRBV20-1	NA	TRBJ2-1	NA	CSYSLLFEQFF	TGCAGTTACTCCCTCCTTTTCGAGCAGTTCTTC
TRBV5-1	NA	TRBJ1-6	NA	CASSARWESSYNSPLHF	TGCGCCAGCAGCGCGAGGTGGGAGAGCTCCTATAATTCACCCCTCCACTTT
TRBV9	NA	TRBJ2-1	TRBD2	CASSATSGDYNEQFF	TGTGCCAGCAGCGCGACTAGCGGAGATTACAATGAGCAGTTCTTC
TRBV6-5	NA	TRBJ2-3	NA	CAGGVTSTDTQYF	TGTGCTGGCGGGGTGACTAGCACAGATACGCAGTATTTT
TRBV6-5	NA	TRBJ1-1	NA	CASSSGRLNTEAFF	TGTGCCAGCAGTTCTGGGCGCCTGAACACTGAAGCTTTCTTT
TRBV5-4	NA	TRBJ2-7	TRBD2	CASSAGDSGSTSGEQYF	TGTGCCAGCAGCGCCGGGGATAGCGGGAGCACCTCCGGCGAGCAGTACTTC
TRBV2	NA	TRBJ1-2	NA	CASSGQGWGYTF	TGTGCCAGCAGTGGTCAGGGTTGGGGCTACACCTTC
TRBV7-2	NA	TRBJ1-2	NA	CASSLARDYGYTF	TGTGCCAGCAGCTTAGCCAGGGACTATGGCTACACCTTC